This TCR beta chain was captured by sequencing in a study of cytomegalovirus exposure and HLA in healthy donors. This clone appeared a few times. What it binds is unknown. It was with 60 Vbeta and 13 Jbeta primers that the PCR ran. The data were produced by immunoSEQ multiplex PCR, yet TCRdb's version contains in-frame clones alone and is incomplete. The table records about 84,000 clones, around 80% of them present only once. Germline CDR1 and CDR2: SGDLS and YYNGEE. V was shortened by 3 bases and J by 1 base, with 4 bases between the two germline ends. The CDR3 loop spans 13 amino acids. General observations from the study: Presence/absence analyses took donor sequencing depth as roughly uniform. In vitro work confirmed that a few CMV-associated chains recognize CMV antigens. Generally TCR sequences proved uncommon, though certain public TCRs appeared in numerous donors.

Samples came from healthy bone marrow donors. The gene calls are TRBV9 and TRBJ2-2; no definite D call. Sequenced input: PBMCs. This clonotype originated in a male donor in good health and CMV-seropositive. The CDR3 here is CASSALNTGELFF. The CDR3 nucleotides read TGTGCCAGCAGCGCCCTGAACACCGGGGAGCTGTTTTTT.